This T cell receptor (beta chain) was profiled in a study of blood T cell repertoires in COVID-19. The overall study: Some COVID-19 samples were acute and others convalescent; all came from the United States, Italy and Spain. T cells, B-cell-depleted T cells, or PBMCs supplied cDNA or gDNA.

A COVID-19 case had been met by exposed participants during the 2 weeks before study entry. Measured with immunoSEQ multiplex PCR; TCRdb has only the in-frame clones, and not every one. The sample contains hundreds of thousands of clones, about four fifths of which appear only once. In its sample, this clone was seen a few times. This receptor was obtained from a man aged 40-55 years who had been exposed to COVID-19. The sample comprised PBMCs or T cells enriched from blood (not recorded which).

The CDR3 bases are TGTGCCAGCAGTGAGGGGGGTTCGGTCGATGGCTACACCTTC. It codes for CASSEGGSVDGYTF. The V gene is TRBV2, the J gene TRBJ1-2; maybe TRBD1 (5 bases). The V and J ends lost 3 bases and 6 bases respectively, with 14 bases between them. The CDR3 loop spans 14 amino acids. Germline V gives CDR1 SNHLY, CDR2 FYNNEI.